The present entry profiles one T cell receptor (beta chain) with its context. Here immunoSEQ multiplex PCR was the method, and the copy in TCRdb shows in-frame clones only, minus some. The table includes about 410,000 clones, 80% to 90% detected once. This entry comes from a study of blood T cell repertoires in COVID-19. The wider study: COVID-19 samples from acute and convalescent phases originated in the United States, Italy and Spain. Nucleic acid was either cDNA or gDNA, and it came from T cells, B-cell-depleted T cells, or PBMCs.

The TCR originated in a woman younger than 45 with active or convalescent COVID-19. The specimen sequenced was peripheral blood.

In DNA form, the CDR3 reads TGTGCCAGCAGCTTAGCGGGGACAGGGGGCAAATTAGATACGCAGTATTTT. This encodes CASSLAGTGGKLDTQYF. The rearrangement uses TRBV7-6 and TRBJ2-3; 12 positions agree with TRBD1. This CDR3 region has 17 residues. Germline values: CDR1 SGHVS, CDR2 FNYEAQ. J was trimmed by 5 bases and V by 0 bases; bases with no gene match: 6. Based on the CDR3 plus reference TRBV7-6 and TRBJ2-3, the full variable domain is GAGVSQSPRYKVTKRGQDVALRCDPISGHVSLYWYRQALGQGPEFLTYFNYEAQQDKSGLPNDRFSAERPEGSISTLTIQRTEQRDSAMYRCASSLAGTGGKLDTQYFGPGTRLTVL.